This T cell receptor beta chain emerged from a study of cytomegalovirus exposure and HLA in healthy donors. Clones were read by immunoSEQ multiplex PCR, and TCRdb kept only the in-frame ones, dropping some. This table has tens of thousands of clones, just under 95% appearing once. Donors were drawn from the approximately 120-subject validation cohort, separate from the approximately 670-subject first cohort. Study conclusions and caveats: Subsequent analysis showed first-cohort TCR clusters tending to co-occur in about 110 validation repertoires.

The V and J ends lost 4 bases and 0 bases respectively, with 13 bases between them. This CDR3 has 16 residues. Per the germline V gene, CDR1 is MNHNS and CDR2 is SASEGT. Worth noting for this clone: As yet, its antigen is unknown.

The receptor's source is a man aged 18 to 29 in good health and CMV-seronegative. Sample: PBMCs. The chain carries TRBV6-1 and TRBJ2-1; unclear D gene. The CDR3: CASSAPSISSYNEQFF. The CDR3, as DNA: TGTGCCAGCAGTGCCCCGAGCATTAGCTCCTACAATGAGCAGTTCTTC.